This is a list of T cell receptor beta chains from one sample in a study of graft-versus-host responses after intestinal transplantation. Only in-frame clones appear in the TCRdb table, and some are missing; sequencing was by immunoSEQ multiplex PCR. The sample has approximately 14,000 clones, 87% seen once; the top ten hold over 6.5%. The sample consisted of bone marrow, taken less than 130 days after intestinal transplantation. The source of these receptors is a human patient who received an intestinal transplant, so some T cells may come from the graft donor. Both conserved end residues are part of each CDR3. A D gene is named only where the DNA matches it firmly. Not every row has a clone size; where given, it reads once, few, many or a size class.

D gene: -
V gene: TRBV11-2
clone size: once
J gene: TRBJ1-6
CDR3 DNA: TGTGCCAGCAGCTTAGGTTCACCCCTCCACTTT
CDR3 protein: CASSLGSPLHF

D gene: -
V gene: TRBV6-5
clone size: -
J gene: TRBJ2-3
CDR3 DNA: TGTGCCAGCAGTTACGGAGTCGCGGATACGCAGTATTTT
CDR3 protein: CASSYGVADTQYF

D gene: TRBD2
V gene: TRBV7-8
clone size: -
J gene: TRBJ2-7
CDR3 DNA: TGTGCCAGCAGCTTAACCAGCGGGAACTCCTACGAGCAGTACTTC
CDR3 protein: CASSLTSGNSYEQYF

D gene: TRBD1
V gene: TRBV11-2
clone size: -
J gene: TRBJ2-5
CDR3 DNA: TGTGCCAGCAGCCTCCTGATTGGACAGGCGGCCCAAGAGACCCAGTACTTC
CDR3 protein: CASSLLIGQAAQETQYF

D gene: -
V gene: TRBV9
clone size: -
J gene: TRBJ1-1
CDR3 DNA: TGTGCCAGCGGCGAAGGGGTGAACACTGAAGCTTTCTTT
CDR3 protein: CASGEGVNTEAFF

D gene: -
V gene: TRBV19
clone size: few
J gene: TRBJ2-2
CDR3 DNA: TGTGCCAGTAGTATAGTGGCCAGCACCGGGGAGCTGTTTTTT
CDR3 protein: CASSIVASTGELFF

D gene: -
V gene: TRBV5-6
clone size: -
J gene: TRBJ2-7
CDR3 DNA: TGTGCCAGCGCAATGGGGAGTTCCTACGAGCAGTACTTC
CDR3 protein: CASAMGSSYEQYF

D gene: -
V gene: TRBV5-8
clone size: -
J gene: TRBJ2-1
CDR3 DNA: TGTGCCAGCAGGGACCACAATGAGCAGTTCTTC
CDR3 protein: CASRDHNEQFF

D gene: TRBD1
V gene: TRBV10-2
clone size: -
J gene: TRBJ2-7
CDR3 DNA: TGCGCCAGCAGTGAAGAAGCAGGGGGCTACGAGCAGTACTTC
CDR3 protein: CASSEEAGGYEQYF

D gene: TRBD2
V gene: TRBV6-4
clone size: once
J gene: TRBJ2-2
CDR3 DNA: TGTGCCAGCAGTGTCGCGGGAGGCACCGGGGAGCTGTTTTTT
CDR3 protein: CASSVAGGTGELFF

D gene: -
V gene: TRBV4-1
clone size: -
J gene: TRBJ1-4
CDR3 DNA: -
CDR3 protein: CASSQGDFGNEKLFF

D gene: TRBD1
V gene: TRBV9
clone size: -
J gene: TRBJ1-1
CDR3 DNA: TGTGCCAGCACCACAGGGGGCACTGAAGCTTTCTTT
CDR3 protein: CASTTGGTEAFF

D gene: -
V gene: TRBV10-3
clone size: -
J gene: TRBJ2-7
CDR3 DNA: TGTGCCATCAGTGAAGAGGTTCTCTCCTACGAGCAGTACTTC
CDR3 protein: CAISEEVLSYEQYF

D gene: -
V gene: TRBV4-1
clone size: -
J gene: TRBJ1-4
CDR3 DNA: TGCGCCAGCAGCCCCCGGGGGCGGCTATCCGGGGAAAAACTGTTTTTT
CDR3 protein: CASSPRGRLSGEKLFF

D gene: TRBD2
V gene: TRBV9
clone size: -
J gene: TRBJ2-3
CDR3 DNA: TGTGCCAGCAGCCCAACCGGGACTATCACAGATACGCAGTATTTT
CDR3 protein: CASSPTGTITDTQYF

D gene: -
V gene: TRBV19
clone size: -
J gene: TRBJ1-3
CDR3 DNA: TGTGCCAGTAGCCCAACGGGAGGTCGAGCCATATATTTT
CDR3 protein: CASSPTGGRAIYF

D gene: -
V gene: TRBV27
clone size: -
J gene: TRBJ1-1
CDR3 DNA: TGTGCCAGCCAAACAGGGCTTGAAGCTTTCTTT
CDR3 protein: CASQTGLEAFF

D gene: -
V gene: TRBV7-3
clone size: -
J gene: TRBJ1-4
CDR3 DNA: TGTGCCAGCAGCTTAAAGATGCGCCCAACTAATGAAAAACTGTTTTTT
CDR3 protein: CASSLKMRPTNEKLFF

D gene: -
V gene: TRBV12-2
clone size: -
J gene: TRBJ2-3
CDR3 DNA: TGTGCAAGTCGCTCAGAGGATAAGGGTACTAGCGGGAGGTCTAATCACACAGATACGCAGTATTTT
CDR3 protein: CASRSEDKGTSGRSNHTDTQYF

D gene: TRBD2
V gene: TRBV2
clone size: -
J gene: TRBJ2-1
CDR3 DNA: TGTGCCAGCCGGCGGGCGGGAGTGAGGGACAATGAGCAGTTCTTC
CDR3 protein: CASRRAGVRDNEQFF

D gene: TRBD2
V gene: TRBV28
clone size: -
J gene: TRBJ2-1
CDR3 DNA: TGTGCCAGCAGCTTCGACTCGGGACTAGCGGGATTGAGCTCCTACAATGAGCAGTTCTTC
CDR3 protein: CASSFDSGLAGLSSYNEQFF

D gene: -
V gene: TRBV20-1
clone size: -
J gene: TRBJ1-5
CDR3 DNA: TGCAGTGCTAGAGAGAATCAGCCCCAGCATTTT
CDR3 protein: CSARENQPQHF

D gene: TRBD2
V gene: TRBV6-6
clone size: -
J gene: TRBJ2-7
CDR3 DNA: TGTGCCAGCAGTTACGGGTCGAGCGGGGACGAGCAGTACTTC
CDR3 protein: CASSYGSSGDEQYF

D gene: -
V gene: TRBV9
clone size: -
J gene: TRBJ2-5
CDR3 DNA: TGTGCCAGCAGCCCGGAAACCTTACAAGAGACCCAGTACTTC
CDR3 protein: CASSPETLQETQYF

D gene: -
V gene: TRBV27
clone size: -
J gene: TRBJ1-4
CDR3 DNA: TGTGCCAGCAGTTTTCGGGGGTTGGGCGAAAAACTGTTTTTT
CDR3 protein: CASSFRGLGEKLFF

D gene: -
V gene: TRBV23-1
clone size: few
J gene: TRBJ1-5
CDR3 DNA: TGCGCCAGCACCGGTGGCAATCAGCCCCAGCATTTT
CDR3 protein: CASTGGNQPQHF

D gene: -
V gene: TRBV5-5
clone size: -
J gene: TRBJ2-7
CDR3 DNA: TGTGCCAGTTGGACAGATAACTACGAGCAGTACTTC
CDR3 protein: CASWTDNYEQYF

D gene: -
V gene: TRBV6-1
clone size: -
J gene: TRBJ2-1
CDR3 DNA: TGTGCCAGCAGGGGGAGCTCCTACAATGAGCAGTTCTTC
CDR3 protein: CASRGSSYNEQFF

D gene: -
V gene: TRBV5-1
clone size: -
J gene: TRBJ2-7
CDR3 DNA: TGCGCCAGCACTTTCGGGGCAGGGGAAGGCGAGCAGTACTTC
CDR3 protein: CASTFGAGEGEQYF

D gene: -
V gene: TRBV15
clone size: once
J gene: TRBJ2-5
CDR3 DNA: TGTGCCACCAGCAGAGCCGAGACCCAGTACTTC
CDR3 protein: CATSRAETQYF

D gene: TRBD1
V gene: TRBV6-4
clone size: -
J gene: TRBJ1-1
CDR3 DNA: TGTGCCAGCAGTGACGGGACAGGAAACACTGAAGCTTTCTTT
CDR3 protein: CASSDGTGNTEAFF

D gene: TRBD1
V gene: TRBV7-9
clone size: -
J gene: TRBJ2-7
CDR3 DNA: TGTGCCAGCAGCTATACGGGACAGTACTACGAGCAGTACTTC
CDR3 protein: CASSYTGQYYEQYF

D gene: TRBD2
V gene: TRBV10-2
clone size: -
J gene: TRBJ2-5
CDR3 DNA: TGCGCCAGCAGACAGGGAGTAGCGGGACCAGAGACCCAGTACTTC
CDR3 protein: CASRQGVAGPETQYF

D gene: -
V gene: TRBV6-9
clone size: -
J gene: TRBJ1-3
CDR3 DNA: TGTGCCAGCAGTTACAGCTCTGGAAACACCATATATTTT
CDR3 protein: CASSYSSGNTIYF

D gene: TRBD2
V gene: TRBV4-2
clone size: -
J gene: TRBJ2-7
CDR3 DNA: TGTGCCAGCAGCCGCACTTTTCCGGGACTAGCGATTGGGAACTACGAGCAGTACTTC
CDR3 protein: CASSRTFPGLAIGNYEQYF

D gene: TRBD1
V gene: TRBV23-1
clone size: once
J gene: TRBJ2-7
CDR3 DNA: TGCGCCAGCAGTCATCTCTCCGGGACAGTAGAAGGGGAGCAGTACTTC
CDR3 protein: CASSHLSGTVEGEQYF

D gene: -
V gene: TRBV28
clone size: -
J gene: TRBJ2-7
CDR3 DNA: TGTGCCAGCAGTTTGGAGGACGGAGTCTCGGCGCAGTACTTC
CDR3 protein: CASSLEDGVSAQYF

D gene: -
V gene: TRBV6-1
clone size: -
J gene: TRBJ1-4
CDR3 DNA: TGTGCCAGCGAGAGGGCAACTAATGAAAAACTGTTTTTT
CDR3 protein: CASERATNEKLFF

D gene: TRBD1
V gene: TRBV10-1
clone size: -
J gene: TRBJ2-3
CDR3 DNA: TGCGCCAGCAGTGGTTCCGGGACAGGAGCGTCAGATACGCAGTATTTT
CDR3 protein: CASSGSGTGASDTQYF

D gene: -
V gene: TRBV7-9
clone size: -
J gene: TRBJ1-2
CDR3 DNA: TGTGCCAGCAGGCCTGGACAGATTAACTATGGCTACACCTTC
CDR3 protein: CASRPGQINYGYTF

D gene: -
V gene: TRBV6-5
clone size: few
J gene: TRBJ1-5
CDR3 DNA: TGTGCCAGCAGTTTGGGACCAAATCAGCCCCAGCATTTT
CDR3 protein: CASSLGPNQPQHF

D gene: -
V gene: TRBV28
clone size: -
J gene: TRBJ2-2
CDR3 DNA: TGTGCCAGCAGCTTTCAAACCGGGGAGCTGTTTTTT
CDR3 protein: CASSFQTGELFF

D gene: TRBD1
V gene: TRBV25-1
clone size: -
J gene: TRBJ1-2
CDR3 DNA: TGTGCCAGCAGCTTAGCCGGGACAGGGGTCTATGGCTACACCTTC
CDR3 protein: CASSLAGTGVYGYTF